The clone carrying this TCR beta chain occurred a few times. Produced via immunoSEQ multiplex PCR; TCRdb's table is partial and in-frame only. This table holds 99,000 or so clones, 83% found once. V was shortened by 5 bases and J by 4 bases, with 12 bases between the two germline ends. CDR1 is MNHEY and CDR2 is SVGEGT in the germline V gene. This CDR3 region has 14 residues. The record originates from a study of control samples from healthy donors and cancer patients. V is TRBV6-2 or TRBV6-3 and J is TRBJ2-1; a weak D match, TRBD1 (5 bases). Sequencing was carried out using blood. The source of this sequence is a woman between 50 and 59 years old in good health. The CDR3 loop reads CASSHLTDYNEQFF. CDR3 in DNA: TGTGCCAGCAGTCATCTGACAGATTACAATGAGCAGTTCTTC.